The sequence of this T cell receptor (beta chain) was determined in a study of untreated major depressive disorder. Study-level findings and limits: TRBV25-01 and TRBV02-01 usage differences were not statistically significant.

For sex, age, current smoking status and body mass index, every depressed patient had a pairwise-matched non-depressed control. Donors lacked major illness, comorbidities, regular medication, drug use, or heavy drinking. Roughly 29 ml of peripheral blood was collected per donor. Looked up from germline, CDR1 is SGHRS and CDR2 is YFSETQ. The ends were cut back, 5 bases at V and 4 bases at J, with 13 bases in the middle. This CDR3 is built from 14 residues. As regards this clone: What it binds is not known.

Only in-frame clones appear in the TCRdb table, and some are missing; sequencing was by immunoSEQ multiplex PCR. The sample lists approximately 20,000 clones, over 75% occurring once. The TCR sequence derives from a woman under 40 in good health. Input material: CD4+ T cells from PBMCs. The V and J genes are TRBV5-1 and TRBJ2-1; D may be TRBD1 (5 bases). CDR3 protein: CASSSDTTYNEQFF. In DNA form, the CDR3 reads TGCGCCAGCAGTTCGGACACCACTTACAATGAGCAGTTCTTC.